The entry below describes one T cell receptor beta chain. The data were taken from a study of T cell changes during pregnancy in multiple sclerosis. Sequenced by immunoSEQ multiplex PCR; TCRdb stores in-frame clones only, minus some. Of just over 35,000 clones in the sample, roughly 87% were seen once. V lost 0 bases to trimming and J lost 3 bases; unmatched junction nucleotides: 3. The CDR3 consists of 15 residues. Germline V CDR1 and CDR2: SGHNT, YYREEE (reference sequence). This chain links TRBV5-4 with TRBJ1-1, with 9 bases identical to TRBD1. The clonotype was recovered from a female donor in good health, enrolled as a control in a pregnancy study. Sample: CD4+ T cells from peripheral blood mononuclear cells, taken after pregnancy. The CDR3: CASSLGGQGDTEAFF. The CDR3 DNA sequence: TGTGCCAGCAGCTTGGGGGGACAGGGTGACACTGAAGCTTTCTTT.